Below are 23 T cell receptor beta chains sequenced from a single sample in a study of blood T cell repertoires in COVID-19. The data were produced by immunoSEQ multiplex PCR, yet TCRdb's version contains in-frame clones alone and is incomplete. The sample has about 170,000 clones; 84% are singletons. The sample taken for sequencing was peripheral blood. The receptors derive from a woman older than 75 with COVID-19, enrolled during active disease.

The genes are TRBV18 and TRBJ2-7; no definite D call. The CDR3 covers 13 residues. V dropped 4 bases and J dropped 3 bases, with 10 bases sitting between them. CDR1 and CDR2 from the germline V gene are KGHSH and LQKENI. CDR3 sequence (DNA): TGTGCCAGCTCACTGGCAGGTAGCTACGAGCAGTACTTC. Protein: CASSLAGSYEQYF.

V usage is TRBV7-2 and J usage is TRBJ2-1, with 10 bases fitting TRBD1. Germline CDR1 reads SGHTA; CDR2 reads FQGNSA. This CDR3 has 15 amino acids. Germline trimming cut 6 bases from V and 3 bases from J; bases unmatched to any gene: 5. The CDR3 reads CASRGRTGGYNEQFF. The CDR3 coding sequence is TGTGCCAGCAGAGGGAGGACAGGGGGCTACAATGAGCAGTTCTTC.

J is TRBJ2-2 and V is TRBV5-1; no reliable D call. V lost 2 bases to trimming and J lost 6 bases, with 8 bases between them. The CDR3 extends over 13 amino acids. Germline lookup yields CDR1 SGHRS and CDR2 YFSETQ. The CDR3 protein is CASSLRVAGELFF. CDR3 nucleotide sequence: TGCGCCAGCAGCTTAAGAGTTGCCGGGGAGCTGTTTTTT.

For the CDR3, the DNA is TGTGCCAGCAGTTTATTTGGGACAGGAGACGCTTTCTTT. Translating it yields CASSLFGTGDAFF. V and J are TRBV28 and TRBJ1-1, with 8 bases lining up with TRBD1. V gave up 1 base and J gave up 11 bases; unmatched junction bases: 6. The CDR3 has 13 residues. Germline assignment: CDR1 MDHEN and CDR2 SYDVKM.

The genes are TRBV19 and TRBJ2-1; 13 positions agree with TRBD2. The CDR3 spans 15 residues. Unmatched junction bases numbered 7, after V lost 6 bases and J lost 8 bases. CDR1 and CDR2 (germline): LNHDA, SQIVND (reference sequence). In nucleotides, the CDR3 is TGTGCCAGTAGCCGGACTAGCGGGAGTTTCTATGAGCAGTTCTTC. Translating it yields CASSRTSGSFYEQFF.

The chain carries TRBV2 and TRBJ2-1, with unresolved D. V lost 4 bases and J lost 12, with 7 bases in between. The CDR3 has 10 amino acids. The germline V gene encodes CDR1 SNHLY and CDR2 FYNNEI. The CDR3 sequence: CASSVPGQFF. In nucleotides, the CDR3 is TGTGCCAGCAGTGTCCCAGGGCAGTTCTTC.

CDR3 amino acids: CASSPKQGQPQHF. Written as DNA, the CDR3 is TGTGCCAGCTCACCAAAACAGGGGCAGCCCCAGCATTTT. J is TRBJ1-5 and V is TRBV18, with 7 bases lining up with TRBD1. V lost 2 bases to trimming and J lost 7 bases; unmatched junction nucleotides: 2. Per the germline V gene, CDR1 is KGHSH and CDR2 is LQKENI. This CDR3 is 13 amino acids long.

The chain carries TRBV10-2 and TRBJ2-3; D gene ambiguous. This CDR3 is built from 14 residues. V gave up 3 bases and J gave up 4 bases, with 11 bases separating them. The germline V gene has CDR1 WSHSY and CDR2 SAAADI. As DNA, the CDR3 is TGCGCCAGCAGTGATGCAGGTCCGGCAGATACGCAGTATTTT. It is translated as CASSDAGPADTQYF.

This clone was seen just once. V usage is TRBV19 and J usage is TRBJ1-5, with D possibly TRBD1 on 6 matching bases. V was cut by 6 bases and J by 0 bases, with 18 bases left in between. Germline-derived CDR1 and CDR2 are LNHDA and SQIVND (reference sequence). The CDR3 length is 17 residues. The CDR3: CASRAGTRGNSNQPQHF. For the CDR3, the DNA is TGTGCCAGTAGGGCCGGGACACGAGGGAATAGCAATCAGCCCCAGCATTTT.

The chain carries TRBV11-2 and TRBJ2-1; tentatively, D is TRBD1 (6 bases). Per germline, CDR1 SGHAT and CDR2 FQNNGV. This CDR3 is built from 16 residues. V lost 0 bases and J 8 bases, leaving 17 bases between the germline ends. Written as DNA, the CDR3 is TGTGCCAGCAGCTTAGATACAGCAGGGGTGGACTATGAGCAGTTCTTC. Translated: CASSLDTAGVDYEQFF.

The rearrangement links TRBV6-5 to TRBJ1-1, with 7 bases matching TRBD1. The V gene's germline CDR1 is MNHEY and CDR2 SVGAGI. The CDR3 totals 14 residues. Unmatched junction bases numbered 7, after V lost 2 bases and J lost 7 bases. CDR3 amino acids: CASSYNRGGYEAFF. CDR3 nucleotides: TGTGCCAGCAGTTACAACAGGGGTGGATATGAAGCTTTCTTT.

The chain uses TRBV10-2 and TRBJ2-5; the match to TRBD2 covers 11 bases. Trimming cost V 6 bases and J 4 bases; bases outside gene matches: 1. The germline V gene has CDR1 WSHSY and CDR2 SAAADI. The CDR3 runs to 13 residues. As DNA, the CDR3 is TGCGCCAGCAGACTAGCGGGGGTAGAGACCCAGTACTTC. It codes for CASRLAGVETQYF.

The chain employs TRBV2 and TRBJ1-6, with 9 bases identical to TRBD1. V lost 4 bases to trimming and J lost 10 bases; unmatched junction nucleotides: 14. CDR1 is SNHLY, CDR2 FYNNEI, per germline. The CDR3 is made up of 17 amino acids. CDR3 region: CASSASGGTGTRSPLHF. The CDR3 region has the DNA TGTGCCAGCAGTGCTTCGGGGGGGACAGGGACGCGATCACCCCTCCACTTT.

The V call is TRBV19, the J call TRBJ1-5; D remains unclear. Trimming took off 3 bases at V and 7 bases at J, with 19 bases between the two ends. The CDR3 consists of 16 residues. CDR1 is LNHDA and CDR2 is SQIVND in the germline V gene (reference sequence). The DNA of the CDR3 is TGTGCCAGTAGTATGATGATCGGGGTTGGTGGACAGCCCCAGCATTTT. Translated, it gives CASSMMIGVGGQPQHF.

V gene TRBV10-3 combines with J gene TRBJ2-7; TRBD1 is a possible D gene (6 bases). CDR3 size: 15 residues. Germline V lookup: CDR1 ENHRY, CDR2 SYGVKD. V was pared by 4 bases and J by 2 bases, with 15 bases between. CDR3 sequence reads: CAISGGQTHTYEQYF. Here the CDR3 DNA reads TGTGCCATCAGTGGAGGACAGACCCACACCTACGAGCAGTACTTC.

This chain links TRBV5-4 with TRBJ2-6; D perhaps matches TRBD2 (5 bases). Germline CDR1 SGHNT, CDR2 YYREEE (reference sequence). The CDR3 consists of 15 residues. The V and J ends lost 2 bases and 4 bases respectively, with 10 bases between them. For the CDR3, the DNA is TGTGCCAGCAGCTTCCCGGGGAACGGGGCCAACGTCCTGACTTTC. Protein sequence: CASSFPGNGANVLTF. Full variable domain (outside the CDR3, taken from reference TRBV5-4 and TRBJ2-6): ETGVTQSPTHLIKTRGQQVTLRCSSQSGHNTVSWYQQALGQGPQFIFQYYREEENGRGNFPPRFSGLQFPNYSSELNVNALELDDSALYLCASSFPGNGANVLTFGAGSRLTVL.

With regard to this clone: The sample has other DNA sequences that encode this CDR3 too. V is TRBV2 and J is TRBJ1-2; D unclear. The CDR3 consists of 11 residues. Trimming shortened V by 4 bases and J by 5 bases, and 5 bases separated the two germline ends. Germline CDR1 SNHLY, CDR2 FYNNEI. This CDR3 reads CASSALYGYTF. CDR3 coding DNA: TGTGCCAGCAGTGCATTGTATGGCTACACCTTC.

The chain recombines TRBV5-4 with TRBJ2-5; D might be TRBD1 (6 bases). CDR3 length: 14 residues. The V end was cut by 2 bases, the J end by 4 bases, with 12 bases between. Germline V lookup: CDR1 SGHNT, CDR2 YYREEE (reference sequence). The CDR3 loop reads CASSFLGGAETQYF. CDR3 bases: TGTGCCAGCAGCTTCTTAGGGGGTGCAGAGACCCAGTACTTC.

The gene calls are TRBV2 and TRBJ2-5; TRBD2 agrees at 9 bases. J gave up 5 bases and V 4 bases, and 5 bases lay outside the gene matches. This CDR3 is built from 14 residues. Looked up from germline, CDR1 is SNHLY and CDR2 is FYNNEI. CDR3 amino acids: CASSGLAAGETQYF. CDR3 bases: TGTGCCAGCAGTGGACTAGCGGCCGGGGAGACCCAGTACTTC.

The chain is built from TRBV10-3 and TRBJ2-3; 13 positions agree with TRBD2. The CDR3 spans 17 residues. V was pared by 4 bases and J by 4 bases, with 8 bases of the junction left unmatched. Germline V lookup: CDR1 ENHRY, CDR2 SYGVKD. This CDR3 reads CAISGGGLAGEADTQYF. CDR3 nucleotide sequence: TGTGCCATCAGTGGGGGAGGACTAGCGGGAGAGGCAGATACGCAGTATTTT.

The chain uses TRBV6-1 and TRBJ1-5; D unclear. Germline CDR1 MNHNS, CDR2 SASEGT. This CDR3 region has 12 residues. Trimming cost V 1 base and J 6 bases, with 4 bases left between them. The CDR3 protein is CASSEGPQPQHF. CDR3 nucleotides: TGTGCCAGCAGTGAAGGGCCTCAGCCCCAGCATTTT.

This chain connects TRBV3-1 (or the pseudogene TRBV3-2) to TRBJ2-3, with TRBD2 identical over 10 bases. Trimming at V came to 0 bases and at J to 3 bases, leaving 6 bases not matched to a gene. There are 17 residues in the CDR3. The germline V gene encodes CDR1 LGHDT and CDR2 YNNKEL (reference sequence). CDR3 protein: CASSQDKGTSATDTQYF. The CDR3, as DNA: TGTGCCAGCAGCCAAGATAAGGGGACTAGCGCTACAGATACGCAGTATTTT.

V and J are TRBV18 and TRBJ1-2, with 11 bases that match TRBD1. Germline V gene lookup returns CDR1 KGHSH and CDR2 LQKENI. Unmatched junction bases numbered 7, after V lost 3 bases and J lost 7 bases. CDR3 length: 15 residues. CDR3 protein: CASSPVGQGAPGYTF. As DNA, the CDR3 is TGTGCCAGCTCACCTGTAGGACAGGGGGCGCCTGGCTACACCTTC. Full variable domain (remainder filled in from reference TRBV18 and TRBJ1-2): NAGVMQNPRHLVRRRGQEARLRCSPMKGHSHVYWYRQLPEEGLKFMVYLQKENIIDESGMPKERFSAEFPKEGPSILRIQQVVRGDSAAYFCASSPVGQGAPGYTFGSGTRLTVV.